Following are 22 T cell receptor beta chains from one sample sequenced in a study of cytomegalovirus exposure and HLA in healthy donors. The primer mix had 60 Vbeta and 13 Jbeta primers. TCRdb keeps only in-frame clones here, not all; method: immunoSEQ multiplex PCR. The table lists some 270,000 clones, 80% of them singletons. Material: PBMCs. These receptors came from a girl aged 2 to 10 in good health and CMV-seronegative.

The CDR3 is CASSPRSGTGKIYEQYF. For the CDR3, the DNA is TGTGCCAGCAGCCCCCGCTCGGGGACAGGGAAAATCTACGAGCAGTACTTC. V is TRBV11-2 and J is TRBJ2-5; TRBD1 matches at 9 bases. The closer fit of TRBJ2-7 to the DNA end suggests the J call may be wrong. This CDR3 contains 17 residues. Germline values: CDR1 SGHAT, CDR2 FQNNGV.

This chain links TRBV28 with TRBJ2-7; 11 nucleotides line up with TRBD2. With V trimmed by 5 bases and J by 3 bases, 6 bases remained unmatched. The germline CDR1 and CDR2 sequences are MDHEN and SYDVKM. This CDR3 contains 15 residues. The CDR3 reads CASSNGLAGIYEQYF. DNA of the CDR3: TGTGCCAGCAGTAACGGACTAGCGGGTATCTACGAGCAGTACTTC. The full variable domain, its missing parts supplied by reference TRBV28 and TRBJ2-7, is DVKVTQSSRYLVKRTGEKVFLECVQDMDHENMFWYRQDPGLGLRLIYFSYDVKMKEKGDIPEGYSVSREKKERFSLILESASTNQTSMYLCASSNGLAGIYEQYFGPGTRLTVT.

The chain links TRBV5-1 to TRBJ2-2; TRBD2 might be the D (6 bases). With 4 bases removed from V and 5 bases from J, the gap between germline ends came to 15 bases. In germline, CDR1 is SGHRS, CDR2 YFSETQ. There are 15 residues in the CDR3. DNA for the CDR3: TGCGCCAGCAGCCCCGGACTACCAGCGACCGGGGAGCTGTTTTTT. As protein: CASSPGLPATGELFF.

V gene TRBV6-5 combines with J gene TRBJ2-1, with 8 bases identical to TRBD2. CDR3 size: 12 residues. J lost 13 bases, V lost 7 bases, and 9 bases had no gene match. Germline CDR1 reads MNHEY; CDR2 reads SVGAGI. The CDR3 coding sequence is TGTGCCAGCACCTACGGGGGGGGAGTTCAGTTCTTC. Translating it yields CASTYGGGVQFF.

This chain connects TRBV7-2 to TRBJ2-5; 10 bases agree with TRBD2. From germline, CDR1 is SGHTA and CDR2 FQGNSA. The CDR3 runs 16 residues. The V and J ends lost 1 base and 2 bases, in that order; junction bases with no gene match: 4. CDR3 amino acids: CASSLERTSGQETQYF. As DNA, the CDR3 is TGTGCCAGCAGCTTAGAGCGGACTAGCGGACAAGAGACCCAGTACTTC.

The sample holds a few counts of this clone. J is TRBJ1-1 and V is TRBV29-1, with a weak D call TRBD1 (6 bases). Germline V gene sequence: CDR1 SQVTM, CDR2 ANQGSEA. The CDR3 is made up of 19 amino acids. Trimming took 3 bases from V and 4 from J, leaving 30 bases between them. The CDR3 loop reads CSVDHARIRGRHDGTEAFF. The CDR3 DNA sequence: TGCAGCGTTGACCATGCGAGAATCAGGGGACGCCACGACGGCACTGAAGCTTTCTTT. Full variable domain (remainder filled in from reference TRBV29-1 and TRBJ1-1): SAVISQKPSRDICQRGTSLTIQCQVDSQVTMMFWYRQQPGQSLTLIATANQGSEATYESGFVIDKFPISRPNLTFSTLTVSNMSPEDSSIYLCSVDHARIRGRHDGTEAFFGQGTRLTVV.

The chain links TRBV6-5 to TRBJ2-1, with TRBD2 matching 10 bases. Germline CDR1 reads MNHEY; CDR2 reads SVGAGI. This CDR3 spans 15 amino acids. J gave up 0 bases and V 7 bases, and 3 bases lay outside the gene matches. The CDR3 protein is CASNLAGASYNEQFF. The CDR3 coding sequence is TGTGCCAGCAATCTAGCGGGGGCCTCCTACAATGAGCAGTTCTTC.

This clone turned up a few times. V gene TRBV11-2 combines with J gene TRBJ2-1; 7 nucleotides align to TRBD1. The germline V gene has CDR1 SGHAT and CDR2 FQNNGV. V dropped 7 bases and J dropped 4; count of bases not matched to a gene: 7. This CDR3 is 14 amino acids long. The CDR3 sequence is CASTLRQGYNEQFF. The CDR3 DNA is TGTGCCAGCACCCTGAGACAGGGTTACAATGAGCAGTTCTTC.

The chain is built from TRBV12-5 and TRBJ1-1; D may be TRBD1 (6 bases). Germline CDR1 LGHNT, CDR2 FRNRAP. V was cut by 0 bases and J by 4 bases, with 15 bases left in between. This CDR3 spans 16 amino acids. CDR3 nucleotide sequence: TGTGCTAGTGGTTTGGTCCCGACAGGTCTGGCCACTGAAGCTTTCTTT. It translates to CASGLVPTGLATEAFF.

This chain uses TRBV18 with TRBJ1-2; D remains unclear. The ends were cut back, 3 bases at V and 8 bases at J, with 13 bases in the middle. CDR1 and CDR2 (germline): KGHSH, LQKENI. CDR3 length equals 13 residues. CDR3 in amino acids: CASSPDGSFGYTF. The CDR3 bases are TGTGCCAGCTCACCGGACGGGAGCTTCGGCTACACCTTC.

J is TRBJ2-2 and V is TRBV7-3; D uncertain. V was cut by 5 bases and J by 4 bases, with 8 bases left in between. Germline V gene data show CDR1 as SGHTA and CDR2 as FQGTGA. The CDR3 contains 13 residues. This CDR3 reads CASSQLSTGELFF. The CDR3 region has the DNA TGTGCCAGCAGCCAACTTAGCACCGGGGAGCTGTTTTTT.

This chain joins TRBV18 and TRBJ1-5; D possibly corresponds to TRBD1 (5 bases). Germline loops: CDR1 KGHSH, CDR2 LQKENI. This CDR3 has 12 residues. The V gene lost 8 bases and the J gene lost 5 bases, with 10 bases spanning the gap. The CDR3 nucleotides are TGTGCCAGCCCCGACAGCGATCAGCCCCAGCATTTT. It yields the protein CASPDSDQPQHF.

This sequence joins TRBV30 and TRBJ1-6; 7 bases line up with TRBD1. The junction had 5 bases not matched to a gene; V was cut back by 5 bases and J by 7 bases. CDR1 is GTSNPN and CDR2 is SVGIG in the germline V gene (reference sequence). The CDR3 runs to 13 residues. For the CDR3, the DNA is TGTGCCTGGTCAGGGACAGAGAATTCACCCCTCCACTTT. It specifies CAWSGTENSPLHF.

This chain links TRBV30 with TRBJ2-7; D not resolved. Trimming left V 0 bases short and J 7 bases short, with 7 bases between. Germline values: CDR1 GTSNPN, CDR2 SVGIG (reference sequence). There are 11 residues in the CDR3. CDR3 sequence: CAWSVSREQYF. The CDR3 DNA reads as TGTGCCTGGAGTGTTTCCCGGGAGCAGTACTTC.

The chain is built from TRBV13 and TRBJ2-1, with a tentative D call TRBD2 (6 bases). Germline values: CDR1 PRHDT, CDR2 FYEKMQ (reference sequence). The CDR3 loop spans 17 amino acids. V lost 1 base and J 0 bases, leaving 13 bases between the germline ends. This CDR3 reads CASSLVGLTRSYNEQFF. Written as DNA, the CDR3 is TGTGCCAGCAGCTTAGTGGGACTCACTCGCTCCTACAATGAGCAGTTCTTC. Full variable domain (remainder filled in from reference TRBV13 and TRBJ2-1): AAGVIQSPRHLIKEKRETATLKCYPIPRHDTVYWYQQGPGQDPQFLISFYEKMQSDKGSIPDRFSAQQFSDYHSELNMSSLELGDSALYFCASSLVGLTRSYNEQFFGPGTRLTVL.

The CDR3 DNA follows: TGTGCCAGCAGCAAAGCGCGCTGGACTAGCGGGGGGCCCCGTGAGACCCAGTACTTC. This gives the protein CASSKARWTSGGPRETQYF. J is TRBJ2-5 and V is TRBV21-1; the table's D call TRBD2 went unverified against the DNA. TRBV21-1 is a pseudogene. This CDR3 is built from 19 residues.

The chain recombines TRBV7-7 with TRBJ2-1; D might be TRBD1 (5 bases). The CDR3 sequence is 13 residues long. Trimming stripped 3 bases from V and 5 bases from J, with 8 bases between. The germline gives CDR1 SSHAT, CDR2 FNYEAQ (reference sequence). The CDR3 loop is CASSLGQHNEQFF. The CDR3 DNA reads as TGTGCCAGCAGCTTGGGGCAGCACAATGAGCAGTTCTTC.

The chain is built from TRBV30 and TRBJ2-7; possibly TRBD2 for D (6 bases). The CDR3 contains 13 residues. Germline-derived CDR1 and CDR2 are GTSNPN and SVGIG (reference sequence). V lost 1 base and J lost 0, with 7 bases in between. CDR3 nucleotides: TGTGCCTGGAGTGACGGGAGCTCCTACGAGCAGTACTTC. This sequence encodes CAWSDGSSYEQYF.

The chain recombines TRBV4-1 with TRBJ2-1, with 9 bases identical to TRBD1. The CDR3 runs 17 residues. The V segment lost 2 bases and the J segment 7 bases; nucleotides outside the gene matches: 12. Germline-derived CDR1 and CDR2 are MGHRA and YSYEKL. This chain's CDR3 is CASSQTQGTGSGNEQFF. For the CDR3, the DNA is TGCGCCAGCAGCCAAACCCAAGGGACAGGGTCAGGTAATGAGCAGTTCTTC.

The chain links TRBV27 to TRBJ1-1; 7 bases align to TRBD1. The V gene's germline CDR1 is MNHEY and CDR2 SMNVEV (reference sequence). This CDR3 is 15 amino acids long. The V and J ends lost 2 bases and 8 bases, in that order; junction bases with no gene match: 11. CDR3 residues: CASSLSPRQGREAFF. CDR3 DNA: TGTGCCAGCAGTTTAAGCCCGCGACAGGGACGGGAAGCTTTCTTT.

The rearrangement joins TRBV29-1 to TRBJ1-5; the D is unclear. V was shortened by 6 bases and J by 2 bases, with 11 bases between the two germline ends. Germline CDR1 SQVTM, CDR2 ANQGSEA. The CDR3 extends over 13 amino acids. The CDR3, as DNA: TGCAGCGTCGGTGCGGGCCGCAATCAGCCCCAGCATTTT. This sequence encodes CSVGAGRNQPQHF.

The V gene is TRBV6-5, the J gene TRBJ2-7, with TRBD2 matching 7 bases. This CDR3 region has 15 residues. Germline assignment: CDR1 MNHEY and CDR2 SVGAGI. J lost 1 base, V lost 0 bases, and 3 bases had no gene match. DNA for the CDR3: TGTGCCAGCAGTTACTCGAGCGGGACTTCCTACGAGCAGTACTTC. The encoded protein is CASSYSSGTSYEQYF.